This entry is about one T cell receptor beta chain. Antigen unknown. This sample was included in a study of shared clonotypes between healthy human individuals. Notes on the study in general: Clonotypes that were shared across four donors made up around 4.6% of naive CD4 clonotypes.

Using immunoSEQ multiplex PCR, the repertoire was profiled, and TCRdb retains in-frame clones only, with some absent. Among 1.5 million to 2.5 million clones listed, over 85% were seen once. Selected positively for CCR7 and CD45RO-negative, naive CD8 cells excluded terminally differentiated effector memory CD45RA+ cells. Donors were healthy HIV-negative adults without recently reported acute infections or vaccinations. The germline V gene has CDR1 SGHAT and CDR2 FQNNGV. Deletions cut 3 bases from V and 8 bases from J, with 20 bases between. The CDR3 covers 16 residues. Sequenced material: naive CD8+ T cells sorted from blood. The chain joins TRBV11-2 to TRBJ2-1; D possibly corresponds to TRBD1 (6 bases). The clonotype comes from a young man in good health. CDR3 coding DNA: TGTGCCAGCAGCTTCACAAGCCAGGGGTCTGGCGATGAGCAGTTCTTC. The encoded protein is CASSFTSQGSGDEQFF.